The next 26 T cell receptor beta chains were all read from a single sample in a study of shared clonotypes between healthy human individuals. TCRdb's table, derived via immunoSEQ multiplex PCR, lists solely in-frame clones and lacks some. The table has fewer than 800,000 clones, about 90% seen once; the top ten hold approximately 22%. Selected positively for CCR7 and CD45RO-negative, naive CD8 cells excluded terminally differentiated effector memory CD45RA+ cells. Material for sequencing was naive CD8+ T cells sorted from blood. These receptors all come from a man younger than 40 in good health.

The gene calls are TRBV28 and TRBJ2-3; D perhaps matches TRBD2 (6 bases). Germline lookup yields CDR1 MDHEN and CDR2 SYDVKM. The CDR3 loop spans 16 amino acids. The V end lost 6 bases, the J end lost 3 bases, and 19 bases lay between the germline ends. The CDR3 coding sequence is TGTGCCAGCAGGCCCGACCGGGGGTCTGTAACAGATACGCAGTATTTT. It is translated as CASRPDRGSVTDTQYF.

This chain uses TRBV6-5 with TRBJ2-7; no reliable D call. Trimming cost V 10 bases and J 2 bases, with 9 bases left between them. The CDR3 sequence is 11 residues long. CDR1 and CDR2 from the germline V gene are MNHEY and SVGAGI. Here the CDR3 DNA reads TGTGCCACCTTGGACGCCTACGAGCAGTACTTC. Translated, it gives CATLDAYEQYF.

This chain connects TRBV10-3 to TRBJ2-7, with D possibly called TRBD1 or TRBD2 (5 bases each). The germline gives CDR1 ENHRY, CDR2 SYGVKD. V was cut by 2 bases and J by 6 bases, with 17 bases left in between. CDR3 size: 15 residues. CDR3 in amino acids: CAISEPGPPSGEQYF. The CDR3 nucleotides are TGTGCCATCAGTGAGCCGGGACCCCCGTCGGGCGAGCAGTACTTC.

CDR3 nucleotide sequence: TGCGCCAGCAGTGATTCCAGACTAGCGGGTATACCCCAAGAGACCCAGTACTTC. Its protein is CASSDSRLAGIPQETQYF. J is TRBJ2-5 and V is TRBV10-2; TRBD2 aligns across 10 bases. Trimming cost V 3 bases and J 1 base; bases outside gene matches: 11. This CDR3 is 18 amino acids long. The germline V gene encodes CDR1 WSHSY and CDR2 SAAADI.

The CDR3, as DNA: TGTGCCAGCAGCGTATCGAAGAACCTGGGCCCGGCGGTGGAGACCCAGTACTTC. It translates to CASSVSKNLGPAVETQYF. The chain combines TRBV9 with TRBJ2-5, with D unresolved. This CDR3 comprises 18 residues. V was clipped by 1 base and J by 5 bases, with 24 bases between them. Germline lookup yields CDR1 SGDLS and CDR2 YYNGEE.

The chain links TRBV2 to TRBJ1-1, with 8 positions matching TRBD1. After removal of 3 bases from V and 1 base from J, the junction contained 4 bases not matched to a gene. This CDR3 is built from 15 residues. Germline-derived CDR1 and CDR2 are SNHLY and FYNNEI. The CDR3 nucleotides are TGTGCCAGCAGTGAGACAGGGGTTGCGAACACTGAAGCTTTCTTT. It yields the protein CASSETGVANTEAFF. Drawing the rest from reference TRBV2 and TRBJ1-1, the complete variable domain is EPEVTQTPSHQVTQMGQEVILRCVPISNHLYFYWYRQILGQKVEFLVSFYNNEISEKSEIFDDQFSVERPDGSNFTLKIRSTKLEDSAMYFCASSETGVANTEAFFGQGTRLTVV.

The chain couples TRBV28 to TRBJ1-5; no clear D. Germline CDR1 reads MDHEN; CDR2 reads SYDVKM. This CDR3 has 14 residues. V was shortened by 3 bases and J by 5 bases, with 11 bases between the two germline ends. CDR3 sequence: CASSLREGDQPQHF. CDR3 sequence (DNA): TGTGCCAGCAGTTTGAGGGAGGGCGATCAGCCCCAGCATTTT.

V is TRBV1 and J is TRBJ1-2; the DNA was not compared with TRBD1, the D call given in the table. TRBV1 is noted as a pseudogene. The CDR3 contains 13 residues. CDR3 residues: CTSSQGQGSGRTF. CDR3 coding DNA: TGCACCAGCAGCCAGGGACAGGGGTCCGGTAGAACCTTC.

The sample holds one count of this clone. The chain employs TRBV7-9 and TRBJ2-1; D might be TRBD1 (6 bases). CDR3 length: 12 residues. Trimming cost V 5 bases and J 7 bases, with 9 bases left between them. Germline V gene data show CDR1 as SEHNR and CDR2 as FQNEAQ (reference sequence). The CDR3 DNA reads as TGTGCCAGCAGCATGGACAGTAATGAGCAGTTCTTC. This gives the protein CASSMDSNEQFF.

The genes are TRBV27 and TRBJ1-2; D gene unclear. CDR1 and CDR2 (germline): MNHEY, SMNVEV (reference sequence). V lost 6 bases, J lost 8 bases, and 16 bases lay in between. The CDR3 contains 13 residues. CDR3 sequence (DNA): TGTGCCAGCAGCCGCCGGGCAGGAGAGGGCTACACCTTC. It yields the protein CASSRRAGEGYTF.

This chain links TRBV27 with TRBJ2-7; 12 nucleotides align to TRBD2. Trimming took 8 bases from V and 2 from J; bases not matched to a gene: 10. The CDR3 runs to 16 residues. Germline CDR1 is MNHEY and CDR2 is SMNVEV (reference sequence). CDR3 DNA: TGTGCCAGCGCGACTAGCGGGAGCCCTCTCCCCTACGAGCAGTACTTC. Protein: CASATSGSPLPYEQYF.

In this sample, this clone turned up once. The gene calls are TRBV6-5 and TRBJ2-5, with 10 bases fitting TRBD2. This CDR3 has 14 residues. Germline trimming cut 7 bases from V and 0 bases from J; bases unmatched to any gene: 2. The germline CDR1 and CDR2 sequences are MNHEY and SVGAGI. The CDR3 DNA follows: TGTGCCAGCAATGGACTAGCGGACCAAGAGACCCAGTACTTC. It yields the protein CASNGLADQETQYF.

The CDR3 protein is CASSFGIRDEQFF. CDR3 nucleotide sequence: TGTGCCAGCAGCTTCGGTATTCGGGATGAGCAGTTCTTC. The chain links TRBV7-9 to TRBJ2-1; D gene uncertain. Between the trimmed V and J ends, which lost 3 bases and 8 bases, there was a span of 11 bases. The CDR3 spans 13 residues. Germline V lookup: CDR1 SEHNR, CDR2 FQNEAQ (reference sequence).

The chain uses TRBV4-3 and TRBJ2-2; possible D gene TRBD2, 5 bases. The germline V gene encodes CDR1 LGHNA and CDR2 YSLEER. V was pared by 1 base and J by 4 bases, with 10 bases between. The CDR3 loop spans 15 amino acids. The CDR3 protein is CASSQAGFGTGELFF. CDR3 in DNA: TGCGCCAGCAGCCAAGCGGGGTTCGGCACCGGGGAGCTGTTTTTT.

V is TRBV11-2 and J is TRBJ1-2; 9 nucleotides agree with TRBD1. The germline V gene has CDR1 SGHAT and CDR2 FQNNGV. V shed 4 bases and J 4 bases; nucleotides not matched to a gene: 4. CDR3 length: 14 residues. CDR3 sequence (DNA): TGTGCCAGCAGCTATACAGGGGGCATCTATGGCTACACCTTC. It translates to CASSYTGGIYGYTF.

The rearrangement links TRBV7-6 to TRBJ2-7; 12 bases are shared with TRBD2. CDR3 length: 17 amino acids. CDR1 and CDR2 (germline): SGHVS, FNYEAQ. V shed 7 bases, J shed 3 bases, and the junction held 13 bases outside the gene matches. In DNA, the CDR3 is TGTGCCAGCACCCTCTTACCGACTAGCGGGAGTATCTACGAGCAGTACTTC. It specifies CASTLLPTSGSIYEQYF. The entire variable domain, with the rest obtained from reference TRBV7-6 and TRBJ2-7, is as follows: GAGVSQSPRYKVTKRGQDVALRCDPISGHVSLYWYRQALGQGPEFLTYFNYEAQQDKSGLPNDRFSAERPEGSISTLTIQRTEQRDSAMYRCASTLLPTSGSIYEQYFGPGTRLTVT.

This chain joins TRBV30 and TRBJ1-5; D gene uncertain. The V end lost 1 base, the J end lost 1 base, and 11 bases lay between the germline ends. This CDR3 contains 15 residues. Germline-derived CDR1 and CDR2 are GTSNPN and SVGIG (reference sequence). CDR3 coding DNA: TGTGCCTGGAGTGCCCTCCCCAGAAGCAATCAGCCCCAGCATTTT. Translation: CAWSALPRSNQPQHF.

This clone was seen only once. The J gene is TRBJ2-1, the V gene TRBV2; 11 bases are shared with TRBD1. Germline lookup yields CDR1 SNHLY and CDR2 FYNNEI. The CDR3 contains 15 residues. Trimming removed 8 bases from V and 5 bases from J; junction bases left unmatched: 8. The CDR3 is CASLRTGGGNNEQFF. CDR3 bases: TGTGCCAGCTTAAGGACAGGGGGCGGAAACAATGAGCAGTTCTTC. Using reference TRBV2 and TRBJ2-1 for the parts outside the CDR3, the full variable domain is EPEVTQTPSHQVTQMGQEVILRCVPISNHLYFYWYRQILGQKVEFLVSFYNNEISEKSEIFDDQFSVERPDGSNFTLKIRSTKLEDSAMYFCASLRTGGGNNEQFFGPGTRLTVL.

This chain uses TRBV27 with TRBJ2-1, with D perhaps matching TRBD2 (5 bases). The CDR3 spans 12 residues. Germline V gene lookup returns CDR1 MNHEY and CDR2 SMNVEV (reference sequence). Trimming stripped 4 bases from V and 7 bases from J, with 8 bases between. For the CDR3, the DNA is TGTGCCAGCAGTTATGGGGAGAATGAGCAGTTCTTC. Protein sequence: CASSYGENEQFF.

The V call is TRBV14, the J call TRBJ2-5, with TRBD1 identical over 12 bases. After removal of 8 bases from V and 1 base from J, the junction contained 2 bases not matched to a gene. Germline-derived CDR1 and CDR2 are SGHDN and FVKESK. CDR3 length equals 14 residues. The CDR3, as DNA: TGTGCCAGCGGGACAGGGGGCTCCCAAGAGACCCAGTACTTC. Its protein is CASGTGGSQETQYF. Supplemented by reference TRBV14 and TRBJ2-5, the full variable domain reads EAGVTQFPSHSVIEKGQTVTLRCDPISGHDNLYWYRRVMGKEIKFLLHFVKESKQDESGMPNNRFLAERTGGTYSTLKVQPAELEDSGVYFCASGTGGSQETQYFGPGTRLLVL.

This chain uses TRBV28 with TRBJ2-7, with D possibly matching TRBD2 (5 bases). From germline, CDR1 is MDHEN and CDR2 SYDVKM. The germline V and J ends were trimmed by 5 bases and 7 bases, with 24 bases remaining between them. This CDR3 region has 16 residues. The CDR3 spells CASSPLTTSPVGEQYF. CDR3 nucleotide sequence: TGTGCCAGCAGTCCCTTGACTACTTCGCCGGTTGGGGAGCAGTACTTC.

This chain's CDR3 is CASTPGTTGEYEQYF. CDR3 nucleotides: TGTGCCAGTACCCCGGGGACTACCGGCGAGTACGAGCAGTACTTC. The V and J genes are TRBV19 and TRBJ2-7, with 7 bases lining up with TRBD2. Germline assignment: CDR1 LNHDA and CDR2 SQIVND (reference sequence). V lost 7 bases to trimming and J lost 4 bases; unmatched junction nucleotides: 13. The CDR3 consists of 15 residues.

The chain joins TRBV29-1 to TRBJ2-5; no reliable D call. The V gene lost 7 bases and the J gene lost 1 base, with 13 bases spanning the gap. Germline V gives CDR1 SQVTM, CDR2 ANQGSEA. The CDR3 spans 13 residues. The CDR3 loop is CSASRQTQETQYF. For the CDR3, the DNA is TGCAGCGCCTCTAGGCAGACCCAAGAGACCCAGTACTTC.

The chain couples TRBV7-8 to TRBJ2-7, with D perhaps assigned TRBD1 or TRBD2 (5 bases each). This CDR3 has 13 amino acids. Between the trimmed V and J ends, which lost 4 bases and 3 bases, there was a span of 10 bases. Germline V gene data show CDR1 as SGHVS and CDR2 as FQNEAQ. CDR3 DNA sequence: TGTGCCAGCAGCTGGGGGATCAACTACGAGCAGTACTTC. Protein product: CASSWGINYEQYF. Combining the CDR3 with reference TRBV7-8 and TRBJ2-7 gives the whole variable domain GAGVSQSPRYKVAKRGQDVALRCDPISGHVSLFWYQQALGQGPEFLTYFQNEAQLDKSGLPSDRFFAERPEGSVSTLKIQRTQQEDSAVYLCASSWGINYEQYFGPGTRLTVT.

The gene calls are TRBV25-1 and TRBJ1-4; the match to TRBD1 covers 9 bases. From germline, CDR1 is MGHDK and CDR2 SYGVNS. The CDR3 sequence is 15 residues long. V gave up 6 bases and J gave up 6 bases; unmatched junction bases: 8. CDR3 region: CASSADRGGDEKLFF. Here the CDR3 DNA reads TGTGCCAGCAGCGCCGACAGGGGGGGAGATGAAAAACTGTTTTTT.

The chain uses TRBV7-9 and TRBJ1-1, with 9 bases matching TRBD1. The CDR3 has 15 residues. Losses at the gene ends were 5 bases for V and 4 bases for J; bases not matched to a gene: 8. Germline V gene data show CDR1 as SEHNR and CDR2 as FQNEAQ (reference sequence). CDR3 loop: CASSARTGAVTEAFF. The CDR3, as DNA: TGTGCCAGCAGCGCGCGGACAGGGGCGGTCACTGAAGCTTTCTTT.